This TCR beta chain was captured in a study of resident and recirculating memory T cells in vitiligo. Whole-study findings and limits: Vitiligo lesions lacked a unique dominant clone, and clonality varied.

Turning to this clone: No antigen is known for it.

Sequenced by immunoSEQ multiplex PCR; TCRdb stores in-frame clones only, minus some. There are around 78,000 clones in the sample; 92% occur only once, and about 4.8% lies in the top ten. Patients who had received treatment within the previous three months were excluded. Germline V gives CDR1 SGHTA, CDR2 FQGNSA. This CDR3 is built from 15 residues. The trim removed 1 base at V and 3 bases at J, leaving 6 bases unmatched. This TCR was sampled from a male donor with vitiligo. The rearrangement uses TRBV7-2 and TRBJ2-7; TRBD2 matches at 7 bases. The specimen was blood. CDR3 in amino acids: CASSLEYQRGYEQYF. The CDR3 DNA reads TGTGCCAGCAGCTTAGAGTACCAGCGGGGCTACGAGCAGTACTTC.